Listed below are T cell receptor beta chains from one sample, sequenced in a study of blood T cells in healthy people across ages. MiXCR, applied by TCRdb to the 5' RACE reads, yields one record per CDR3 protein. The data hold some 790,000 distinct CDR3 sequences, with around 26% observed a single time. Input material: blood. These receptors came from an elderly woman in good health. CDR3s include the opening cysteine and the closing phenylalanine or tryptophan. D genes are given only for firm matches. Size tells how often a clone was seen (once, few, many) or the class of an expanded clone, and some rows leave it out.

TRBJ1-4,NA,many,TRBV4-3,TGCGCCAGCAGCCAAGGGCGGGGAGCAACTAATGAAAAACTGTTTTTT,CASSQGRGATNEKLFF
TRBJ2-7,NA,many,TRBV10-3,TGTGCCATCAGTGAAATAAACGAGCAGTACTTC,CAISEINEQYF
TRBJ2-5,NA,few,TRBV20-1,TGCAGTGCTAGAGATGGCAGCAACCAAGAGACCCAGTACTTC,CSARDGSNQETQYF
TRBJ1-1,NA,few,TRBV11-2,TGTGCCAGCAGCCCCGGCGGGTGGGGGATGAACACTGAAGCTTTCTTT,CASSPGGWGMNTEAFF
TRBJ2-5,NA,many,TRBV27,TGTGCCAGCAGTTTACCGGGCAACCAAGAGACCCAGTACTTC,CASSLPGNQETQYF
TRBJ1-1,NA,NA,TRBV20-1,TGCAGTGCTCGGAGGGGTAGGGTCAGCGCTGAAGCTTTCTTT,CSARRGRVSAEAFF
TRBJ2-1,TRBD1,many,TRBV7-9,TGTGCCAGCAGCTTAAGGGGGACAGAATACAATGAGCAGTTCTTC,CASSLRGTEYNEQFF
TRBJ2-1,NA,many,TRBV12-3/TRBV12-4,TGTGCCAGCAGTTTAGGGCAGAACCTTTACAATGAGCAGTTCTTC,CASSLGQNLYNEQFF
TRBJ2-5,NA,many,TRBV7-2,TGTGCCAGCAGCGCCACAGGCCCGGGGGAGACCCAGTACTTC,CASSATGPGETQYF
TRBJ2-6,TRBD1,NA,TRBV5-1,TGCGCCAGCAGCTTGGCGGGACAGGGCGCTGGGGCCAACGTCCTGACTTTC,CASSLAGQGAGANVLTF
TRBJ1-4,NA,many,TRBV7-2,TGTGCCAGCAGCATGGGACAACCTAATGAAAAACTGTTTTTT,CASSMGQPNEKLFF
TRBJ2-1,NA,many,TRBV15,TGTGCCACCAGCAGAGATTTTTCCTACAATGAGCAGTTCTTC,CATSRDFSYNEQFF
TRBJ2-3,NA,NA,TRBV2,TGTGCCAGCGGACTAACAGGGGTAGATACGCAGTATTTT,CASGLTGVDTQYF
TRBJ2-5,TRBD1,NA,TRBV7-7,TGTGCCAGCAGCCAAGGGACAGGACAAGAGACCCAGTACTTC,CASSQGTGQETQYF
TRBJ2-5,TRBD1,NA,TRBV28,TGTGCCAGCCCACTCTTGGGACAGGGGAAAGAGACCCAGTACTTC,CASPLLGQGKETQYF
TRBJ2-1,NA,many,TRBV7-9,TGTGCCAGCAGGGCCGGGGTGGTCAATGAGCAGTTCTTC,CASRAGVVNEQFF
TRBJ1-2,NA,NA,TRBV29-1,TGCAGCGTTGCTGCAGGGAACTATGGCTACACCTTC,CSVAAGNYGYTF
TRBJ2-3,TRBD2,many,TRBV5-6,TGTGCCAGCAGCTCTACCAAGGGACTAGCACTCACCCATACGCAGTATTTT,CASSSTKGLALTHTQYF
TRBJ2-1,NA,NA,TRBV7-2,TGTGCCAGCAGCTTAGTCCCCCAAGGTGAGCAGTTCTTC,CASSLVPQGEQFF
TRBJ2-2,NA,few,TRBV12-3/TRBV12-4,TGTGCCAGCACCTCCTTAACCGGGGAGCTGTTTTTT,CASTSLTGELFF
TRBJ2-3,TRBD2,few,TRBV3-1,TGTGCCAGCAGCCAAGATAGGGGGGGAGCGGGGGGGCCGACAGATACGCAGTATTTT,CASSQDRGGAGGPTDTQYF
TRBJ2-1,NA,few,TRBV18,TGTGCCAGCTCACCGGGGACACCTACCTACAATGAGCAGTTCTTC,CASSPGTPTYNEQFF
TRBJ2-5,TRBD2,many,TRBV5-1,TGCGCCAGCAGCTGGAGGAATAGCGGGCAAGAGACCCAGTACTTC,CASSWRNSGQETQYF
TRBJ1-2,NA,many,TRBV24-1,TGTGCCACCAGTGATGCAGACAGGACCTATGGCTACACCTTC,CATSDADRTYGYTF
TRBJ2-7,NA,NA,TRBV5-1,TGCGCCAGCACGCCAGAAAGCTCCTACAATGAGCAGTACTTC,CASTPESSYNEQYF
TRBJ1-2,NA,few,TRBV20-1,TGCAGTGCTAGGGTAGGGATGGTCCTTTTTGGCTACACCTTC,CSARVGMVLFGYTF
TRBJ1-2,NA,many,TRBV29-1,TGCAGCGTTGAACAGGGAGGCACCTTC,CSVEQGGTF
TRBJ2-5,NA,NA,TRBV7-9,TGTGCCAGCACCCGGCCGAGGGCCGGCAATGAGCAGTACTTC,CASTRPRAGNEQYF
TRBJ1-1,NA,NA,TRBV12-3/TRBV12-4,TGTGCCAGCAGTTTCGACGGGGTTGGGGCTGAAGCTTTCTTT,CASSFDGVGAEAFF
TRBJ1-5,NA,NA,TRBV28,TGTGCCAGCAGTTTGCTGGGGCAGGGGAATCAGCCCCAGCATTTT,CASSLLGQGNQPQHF
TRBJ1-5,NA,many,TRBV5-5,TGTGCCAGCAGCTTGGTGGGCAGTAGCAATCAGCCCCAGCATTTT,CASSLVGSSNQPQHF
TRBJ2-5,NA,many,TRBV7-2,TGTGCCAGCAGTCGAGGGGCTCAAGAGACCCAGTACTTC,CASSRGAQETQYF
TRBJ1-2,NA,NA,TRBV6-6,TGTGCCAGCAGTCACGACCCTGGCTACACCTTC,CASSHDPGYTF
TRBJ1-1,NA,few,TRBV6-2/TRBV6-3,TGTGCCAGCACCTGGGGAGACACTGAAGCTTTCTTT,CASTWGDTEAFF
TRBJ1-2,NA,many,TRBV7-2,TGTGCCAGCAGCACCCTTGGGTCAGGAGCAGGTGGCTACACCTTC,CASSTLGSGAGGYTF
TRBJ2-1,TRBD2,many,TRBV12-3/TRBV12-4,TGTGCCAGCAGAGCCGGGACTAGCTCCTACAATGAGCAGTTCTTC,CASRAGTSSYNEQFF
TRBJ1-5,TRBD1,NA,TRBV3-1,TGTGCCAGCAGCCAGGCCGGGACAGGGGGTACTCAGCCCCAGCATTTT,CASSQAGTGGTQPQHF
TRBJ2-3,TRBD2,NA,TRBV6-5,TGTGCCAGCAGTTACTTGGGGAAAACTAGCGCAGATACGCAGTATTTT,CASSYLGKTSADTQYF
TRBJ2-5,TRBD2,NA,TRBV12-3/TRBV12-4,TGCGCCAGCAGTTTAGGGACTAGGAACAGGTTCAAAGAGACCCAGTACTTC,CASSLGTRNRFKETQYF
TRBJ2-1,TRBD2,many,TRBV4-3,TGCGCCAGCAGCCCCTCCGGCGGGGGGTCCTACAATGAGCAGTTCTTC,CASSPSGGGSYNEQFF